These 14 T cell receptor beta chains were all obtained from the same sample, sequenced in a study of blood T cell repertoires in COVID-19. Only in-frame clones appear in the TCRdb table, and some are missing; sequencing was by immunoSEQ multiplex PCR. The top ten clones hold 4.8% of a sample with over 85,000 clones, more than 75% of them seen once. The sequenced material came from peripheral blood. The receptors were gathered from a woman at least 80 years old with active COVID-19.

The chain carries TRBV3-1 (or the pseudogene TRBV3-2) and TRBJ2-5; TRBD2 matches 10 bases. Germline V gene sequence: CDR1 LGHDT, CDR2 YNNKEL (reference sequence). There are 16 residues in the CDR3. J gave up 5 bases and V 5 bases, and 11 bases lay outside the gene matches. CDR3 loop: CASSIRTSGKQETQYF. The CDR3 DNA follows: TGTGCCAGCAGCATTCGGACTAGCGGCAAACAGGAGACCCAGTACTTC.

The chain recombines TRBV20-1 with TRBJ1-1; D is unresolved. V was clipped by 7 bases and J by 4 bases, with 7 bases between them. CDR1 is DFQATT, CDR2 SNEGSKA, per germline (reference sequence). The CDR3 is 10 amino acids. CDR3 residues: CSGVSTEAFF. CDR3 sequence (DNA): TGCAGTGGAGTGAGCACTGAAGCTTTCTTT.

This clone was observed a handful of times. V and J are TRBV6-2 or TRBV6-3 and TRBJ2-5, with D possibly being TRBD1 (5 bases). The V end lost 2 bases, the J end lost 1 base, and 11 bases lay between the germline ends. There are 15 residues in the CDR3. The germline V gene has CDR1 MNHEY and CDR2 SVGEGT. For the CDR3, the DNA is TGTGCCAGCAGTTACCCCGGTGGGGCCCAAGAGACCCAGTACTTC. This gives the protein CASSYPGGAQETQYF.

V is TRBV29-1 and J is TRBJ2-1, with 13 bases matching TRBD2. V was clipped by 7 bases and J by 7 bases; unmatched bases: 7. Germline loops: CDR1 SQVTM, CDR2 ANQGSEA. The CDR3 is made up of 14 amino acids. CDR3 protein: CSGAWTSGSNEQFF. The CDR3 nucleotides are TGCAGCGGTGCCTGGACTAGCGGGAGTAATGAGCAGTTCTTC.

The genes are TRBV28 and TRBJ1-2; D may be TRBD1 (5 bases). CDR1 is MDHEN, CDR2 SYDVKM, per germline. V was cut by 5 bases and J by 6 bases, with 22 bases left in between. The CDR3 sequence is 16 residues long. For the CDR3, the DNA is TGTGCCAGCAGTCAGGGCCTGGCAGGGAACGTGGATGGCTACACCTTC. This gives the protein CASSQGLAGNVDGYTF.

This clone came up once. V is TRBV6-4 and J is TRBJ2-1, with TRBD2 matching 8 bases. V shed 6 bases, J shed 9 bases, and the junction held 13 bases outside the gene matches. The length of the CDR3 is 15 residues. The germline V gene has CDR1 MRHNA and CDR2 SNTAGT. CDR3 sequence reads: CASRPGLGPGGEQFF. CDR3 sequence (DNA): TGTGCCAGCAGACCGGGACTAGGGCCCGGCGGTGAGCAGTTCTTC.

The table lists this clone with a count of one. V is TRBV10-3 and J is TRBJ2-1; 7 bases are shared with TRBD2. The germline V gene encodes CDR1 ENHRY and CDR2 SYGVKD. This CDR3 is built from 14 residues. The trim removed 4 bases at V and 9 bases at J, leaving 9 bases unmatched. DNA of the CDR3: TGTGCCATCAGTGCCCTAGGTGGGAGGGTTGAGCAGTTCTTC. Protein product: CAISALGGRVEQFF.

V is TRBV7-9 and J is TRBJ2-3; D is ambiguous. V lost 5 bases, J lost 3 bases, and 15 bases lay in between. CDR3 length equals 15 residues. Germline values: CDR1 SEHNR, CDR2 FQNEAQ (reference sequence). CDR3 bases: TGTGCCAGCAGCCTCTCATTTGGTACAACAGATACGCAGTATTTT. Protein sequence: CASSLSFGTTDTQYF.

The V gene is TRBV27, the J gene TRBJ2-1, with D possibly being TRBD2 (6 bases). Germline assignment: CDR1 MNHEY and CDR2 SMNVEV (reference sequence). This CDR3 region has 14 residues. V lost 6 bases to trimming and J lost 10 bases, with 19 bases between them. The CDR3 DNA reads TGTGCCAGCAGCTACCGTCCGGGGGTCCTGGAGCAGTTCTTC. Protein: CASSYRPGVLEQFF.

This clone was recorded only once. The chain joins TRBV6-5 to TRBJ2-2, with a possible D match to TRBD1 (6 bases). Trimming cost V 4 bases and J 5 bases, with 14 bases left between them. CDR3 size: 15 residues. Germline values: CDR1 MNHEY, CDR2 SVGAGI. The CDR3 spells CASSSIQGSTGELFF. The CDR3 DNA is TGTGCCAGCAGTTCCATACAGGGTTCGACCGGGGAGCTGTTTTTT.

This clone has more than one count but fewer than ten. The sample contains more than one DNA sequence encoding this CDR3. The CDR3 sequence: CASSNPRGISNQPQHF. Written as DNA, the CDR3 is TGTGCCAGTAGTAACCCCAGAGGGATTAGCAATCAGCCCCAGCATTTT. V and J are TRBV19 and TRBJ1-5; D not resolved. The CDR3 loop spans 16 amino acids. CDR1 is LNHDA and CDR2 is SQIVND in the germline V gene (reference sequence). V was shortened by 4 bases and J by 0 bases, with 13 bases between the two germline ends.

This chain uses TRBV12-2 with TRBJ2-7; the D call TRBD2 from the table was never checked on the DNA. TRBV12-2 is a pseudogene. The CDR3 is 20 amino acids. Here the CDR3 reads CASRLGLGVGTSGSLYEQYF. The CDR3 bases are TGTGCAAGTCGCTTAGGTTTAGGCGTGGGGACTAGCGGGAGTCTTTACGAGCAGTACTTC.

This sequence joins TRBV2 and TRBJ2-2, with 10 positions matching TRBD2. Germline V lookup: CDR1 SNHLY, CDR2 FYNNEI. This CDR3 has 16 amino acids. Trimming at V came to 3 bases and at J to 7 bases, leaving 8 bases not matched to a gene. Written as DNA, the CDR3 is TGTGCCAGCAGTGAGAGCGGGAGGGCTTCTGGCGGGGAGCTGTTTTTT. This sequence encodes CASSESGRASGGELFF.

The chain uses TRBV27 and TRBJ2-1; TRBD2 agrees at 9 bases. V shed 1 base and J 5 bases; nucleotides not matched to a gene: 9. This CDR3 is built from 17 residues. Germline V gene data show CDR1 as MNHEY and CDR2 as SMNVEV (reference sequence). In DNA, the CDR3 is TGTGCCAGCAGTTTATTGATTCCGGGACTAGCAGACAATGAGCAGTTCTTC. Translating gives CASSLLIPGLADNEQFF.